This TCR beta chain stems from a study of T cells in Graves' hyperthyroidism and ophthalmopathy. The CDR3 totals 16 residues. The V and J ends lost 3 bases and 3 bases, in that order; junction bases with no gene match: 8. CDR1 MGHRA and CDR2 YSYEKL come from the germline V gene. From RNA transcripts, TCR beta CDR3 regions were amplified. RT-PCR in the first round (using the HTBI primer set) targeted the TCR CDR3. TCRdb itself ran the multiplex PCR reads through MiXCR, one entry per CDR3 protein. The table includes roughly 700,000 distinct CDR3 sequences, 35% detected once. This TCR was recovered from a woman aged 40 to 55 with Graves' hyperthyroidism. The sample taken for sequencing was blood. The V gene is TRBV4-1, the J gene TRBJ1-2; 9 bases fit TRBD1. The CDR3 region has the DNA TGCGCCAGCAGCCACTATGGCGGGACAGGGTACTATGGCTACACCTTC. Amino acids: CASSHYGGTGYYGYTF.